A single sample gave rise to the 30 T cell receptor beta chains below, sequenced in a study of blood T cell repertoires in COVID-19. The table came from immunoSEQ multiplex PCR; TCRdb's copy has only in-frame clones and leaves some out. The sample shows fewer than 250,000 clones, around 82% of them seen only once. Sequenced input: peripheral blood. All receptors derive from a woman aged 45-59 years with acute or convalescent COVID-19.

The chain couples TRBV29-1 to TRBJ2-1, with 10 bases aligning to TRBD2. J lost 6 bases, V lost 6 bases, and 14 bases had no gene match. Germline CDR1 and CDR2: SQVTM and ANQGSEA. This CDR3 spans 16 amino acids. The DNA of the CDR3 is TGCAGCGTAACGGCGCGCGGGAGCGGGGGGGGCAATGAGCAGTTCTTC. Translated: CSVTARGSGGGNEQFF.

The chain joins TRBV18 to TRBJ2-1, with D unresolved. V lost 6 bases and J lost 7, with 16 bases in between. Germline assignment: CDR1 KGHSH and CDR2 LQKENI. This CDR3 is 14 amino acids long. The CDR3 region is CASSPTKLGNEQFF. The CDR3 region has the DNA TGTGCCAGCTCCCCCACTAAGCTCGGTAATGAGCAGTTCTTC.

This clone was observed a handful of times. The rearrangement joins TRBV11-1 to TRBJ2-2; D possibly corresponds to TRBD2 (5 bases). Germline V gene data show CDR1 as SGHAT and CDR2 as FQDESV (reference sequence). The CDR3 covers 15 residues. Between the trimmed V and J ends, which lost 4 bases and 2 bases, there was a span of 11 bases. The CDR3 bases are TGTGCCAGCAGCTCCGAGGGTGTTAACACCGGGGAGCTGTTTTTT. The encoded protein is CASSSEGVNTGELFF.

The chain couples TRBV24-1 to TRBJ2-7, with 10 bases lining up with TRBD2. The junction had 6 bases not matched to a gene; V was cut back by 3 bases and J by 5 bases. This CDR3 spans 15 amino acids. Germline CDR1 KGHDR, CDR2 SFDVKD. CDR3 region: CATSDPRLAGDEQYF. As DNA, the CDR3 is TGTGCCACCAGTGATCCGCGCCTAGCGGGAGACGAGCAGTACTTC.

This CDR3 is CASSLETWAGELFF. CDR3 nucleotides: TGTGCCAGTAGCCTGGAGACCTGGGCCGGGGAGCTGTTTTTT. The V call is TRBV19, the J call TRBJ2-2; D gene uncertain. Germline lookup yields CDR1 LNHDA and CDR2 SQIVND (reference sequence). This CDR3 comprises 14 residues. The V end lost 6 bases, the J end lost 6 bases, and 14 bases lay between the germline ends.

The chain is built from TRBV5-1 and TRBJ2-1; D perhaps matches TRBD2 (6 bases). Germline loops: CDR1 SGHRS, CDR2 YFSETQ. The CDR3 loop spans 15 amino acids. The germline V and J ends were trimmed by 4 bases and 1 base, with 12 bases remaining between them. CDR3 amino acids: CASSPGEVSYNEQFF. DNA of the CDR3: TGCGCCAGCAGCCCCGGGGAGGTATCCTACAATGAGCAGTTCTTC.

J is TRBJ2-1 and V is TRBV5-5; D might be TRBD2 (5 bases). The CDR3 spans 14 residues. The V end was cut by 4 bases, the J end by 3 bases, with 11 bases between. The germline V gene has CDR1 SGHKS and CDR2 YYEKEE (reference sequence). CDR3 bases: TGTGCCAGCAGCCCGCTGGGAGACTACAATGAGCAGTTCTTC. This translates into CASSPLGDYNEQFF.

This rearrangement joins TRBV24-1 to TRBJ2-3, with TRBD1 matching over 7 bases. This CDR3 contains 16 residues. Germline CDR1 reads KGHDR; CDR2 reads SFDVKD. Losses at the gene ends were 4 bases for V and 2 bases for J; bases not matched to a gene: 8. The CDR3 reads CATSEPTGAFTDTQYF. The CDR3 nucleotides are TGTGCCACCAGTGAACCTACAGGGGCCTTCACAGATACGCAGTATTTT.

The chain uses TRBV18 and TRBJ1-4; D unresolved. The length of the CDR3 is 16 residues. The germline V gene has CDR1 KGHSH and CDR2 LQKENI. The V gene lost 3 bases and the J gene lost 7 bases, with 18 bases spanning the gap. The CDR3 is CASSPLGGDNFEKLFF. The DNA for the CDR3 is TGTGCCAGCTCACCTTTGGGAGGCGACAATTTTGAAAAACTGTTTTTT.

V is TRBV18 and J is TRBJ1-1; 9 bases are shared with TRBD1. The CDR3 length is 14 residues. After removal of 4 bases from V and 1 base from J, the junction contained 1 base not matched to a gene. Germline V CDR1 and CDR2: KGHSH, LQKENI. CDR3: CASSRGQGNTEAFF. The CDR3 nucleotides read TGTGCCAGCTCACGGGGACAGGGGAACACTGAAGCTTTCTTT.

This clone came up once. The chain links TRBV2 to TRBJ2-3; TRBD1 matches 7 bases. The V and J ends lost 6 bases and 2 bases, in that order; junction bases with no gene match: 5. Germline V gene data show CDR1 as SNHLY and CDR2 as FYNNEI. This CDR3 has 14 residues. This CDR3 reads CASSYQGVTDTQYF. The CDR3 DNA reads as TGTGCCAGCAGCTATCAGGGGGTCACAGATACGCAGTATTTT.

This chain uses TRBV20-1 with TRBJ1-2; no clear D gene. The CDR3 is 12 residues long. The germline V and J ends were trimmed by 3 bases and 7 bases, with 12 bases remaining between them. Germline V CDR1 and CDR2: DFQATT, SNEGSKA (reference sequence). CDR3 sequence (DNA): TGCAGTGCTAGTAGAGACACAAGTGGCTACACCTTC. It specifies CSASRDTSGYTF.

V gene TRBV2 combines with J gene TRBJ2-1; 7 bases are a match to TRBD2. V lost 6 bases to trimming and J lost 4 bases; unmatched junction nucleotides: 12. CDR1 is SNHLY, CDR2 FYNNEI, per germline. This CDR3 is built from 16 residues. Here the CDR3 DNA reads TGTGCCAGCAGGGACCTAAGTGGGGGGGGTTACAATGAGCAGTTCTTC. It translates to CASRDLSGGGYNEQFF. Full variable domain (remainder filled in from reference TRBV2 and TRBJ2-1): EPEVTQTPSHQVTQMGQEVILRCVPISNHLYFYWYRQILGQKVEFLVSFYNNEISEKSEIFDDQFSVERPDGSNFTLKIRSTKLEDSAMYFCASRDLSGGGYNEQFFGPGTRLTVL.

This chain links TRBV6-5 with TRBJ2-7, with 10 bases lining up with TRBD1. The V gene's germline CDR1 is MNHEY and CDR2 SVGAGI. This CDR3 has 16 residues. Trimming removed 2 bases from V and 0 bases from J; junction bases left unmatched: 4. The CDR3 DNA is TGTGCCAGCAGTTACGACAGGGGGCGAGCCTCCTACGAGCAGTACTTC. This codes for CASSYDRGRASYEQYF.

The chain carries TRBV10-3 and TRBJ1-1; D is ambiguous. V was trimmed by 8 bases and J by 3 bases, leaving 13 bases between them. The germline V gene has CDR1 ENHRY and CDR2 SYGVKD. The CDR3 loop spans 13 amino acids. The CDR3 coding sequence is TGTGCCATCCGGACGAGGGTGGACACTGAAGCTTTCTTT. Translation gives CAIRTRVDTEAFF.

The J gene is TRBJ2-3, the V gene TRBV5-6, with 10 bases aligning to TRBD2. Trimming at V came to 0 bases and at J to 1 base, leaving 5 bases not matched to a gene. The germline CDR1 and CDR2 sequences are SGHDT and YYEEEE. This CDR3 spans 17 amino acids. Here the CDR3 DNA reads TGTGCCAGCAGCTTGGGGGGACTAGCGCCCCGCACAGATACGCAGTATTTT. Translating gives CASSLGGLAPRTDTQYF.

J is TRBJ1-4 and V is TRBV5-1, with 9 nucleotides matching TRBD1. After removal of 4 bases from V and 4 bases from J, the junction contained 8 bases not matched to a gene. The CDR3 has 16 residues. Germline CDR1 SGHRS, CDR2 YFSETQ. CDR3 DNA sequence: TGCGCCAGCAGCCCACGACCGACAGGGGGTAATGAAAAACTGTTTTTT. This codes for CASSPRPTGGNEKLFF. Supplemented by reference TRBV5-1 and TRBJ1-4, the full variable domain reads KAGVTQTPRYLIKTRGQQVTLSCSPISGHRSVSWYQQTPGQGLQFLFEYFSETQRNKGNFPGRFSGRQFSNSRSEMNVSTLELGDSALYLCASSPRPTGGNEKLFFGSGTQLSVL.

The rearrangement links TRBV27 to TRBJ2-2; D may be TRBD2 (5 bases). From germline, CDR1 is MNHEY and CDR2 SMNVEV (reference sequence). This CDR3 comprises 17 residues. Trimming pared 5 bases from V and 4 bases from J, leaving 20 bases between. This CDR3 reads CASSPPLRRGSTGELFF. In nucleotides, the CDR3 is TGTGCCAGCAGTCCTCCCTTAAGACGCGGGTCCACCGGGGAGCTGTTTTTT.

V gene TRBV12-5 combines with J gene TRBJ2-1; 12 positions agree with TRBD2. Trimming at V came to 6 bases and at J to 9 bases, leaving 15 bases not matched to a gene. The CDR3 sequence is 17 residues long. CDR1 is LGHNT, CDR2 FRNRAP, per germline. CDR3 sequence: CASGDGLAGPAGGEQFF. Written as DNA, the CDR3 is TGTGCTAGTGGAGATGGACTAGCGGGACCCGCCGGGGGTGAGCAGTTCTTC.

The chain has TRBV5-1 and TRBJ1-2; no firm D call. Trimming took 0 bases from V and 2 from J, leaving 11 bases between them. Germline CDR1 reads SGHRS; CDR2 reads YFSETQ. CDR3 length equals 15 residues. This CDR3 is CASSLGGSSNYGYTF. CDR3 sequence (DNA): TGCGCCAGCAGCTTGGGCGGCAGCTCAAACTATGGCTACACCTTC.

This chain joins TRBV5-4 and TRBJ2-7, with a weak D call TRBD2 (5 bases). Per germline, CDR1 SGHNT and CDR2 YYREEE (reference sequence). The CDR3 is 12 amino acids. Trimming took 4 bases from V and 5 from J, leaving 10 bases between them. The CDR3 bases are TGTGCCAGCAGCAGAGAGGGTGACGAGCAGTACTTC. Its protein is CASSREGDEQYF.

V is TRBV9 and J is TRBJ2-2; 10 positions match TRBD2. Germline V gene sequence: CDR1 SGDLS, CDR2 YYNGEE. Losses at the gene ends were 4 bases for V and 4 bases for J; bases not matched to a gene: 7. The CDR3 covers 16 residues. The CDR3 here is CASSPDGTSATGELFF. In DNA, the CDR3 is TGTGCCAGCAGCCCGGACGGGACTAGCGCCACCGGGGAGCTGTTTTTT. Based on the CDR3 plus reference TRBV9 and TRBJ2-2, the full variable domain is DSGVTQTPKHLITATGQRVTLRCSPRSGDLSVYWYQQSLDQGLQFLIQYYNGEERAKGNILERFSAQQFPDLHSELNLSSLELGDSALYFCASSPDGTSATGELFFGEGSRLTVL.

The chain has TRBV7-9 and TRBJ2-2; 7 nucleotides line up with TRBD2. Trimming at V came to 4 bases and at J to 1 base, leaving 3 bases not matched to a gene. The CDR3 contains 15 residues. Germline-derived CDR1 and CDR2 are SEHNR and FQNEAQ (reference sequence). The CDR3 sequence: CASSSGTKNTGELFF. The DNA for the CDR3 is TGTGCCAGCAGCTCCGGGACTAAGAACACCGGGGAGCTGTTTTTT.

This clone was seen a few times. The rearrangement uses TRBV7-2 and TRBJ2-7, with TRBD2 matching over 14 bases. The CDR3 is 17 amino acids. V lost 8 bases and J lost 2; bases outside the gene matches: 11. In germline, CDR1 is SGHTA, CDR2 FQGNSA. CDR3 protein: CASRRGLAGVGAYEQYF. The CDR3 region has the DNA TGTGCCAGCCGAAGGGGACTAGCGGGAGTTGGTGCCTACGAGCAGTACTTC.

There are a few counts of this clone. The chain has TRBV19 and TRBJ2-1; 11 positions match TRBD2. Germline CDR1 is LNHDA and CDR2 is SQIVND (reference sequence). The CDR3 has 16 amino acids. V shed 3 bases and J 4 bases; nucleotides not matched to a gene: 5. In DNA form, the CDR3 reads TGTGCCAGTAGTATGCGGGGACTAGCGGTGTACAATGAGCAGTTCTTC. It yields the protein CASSMRGLAVYNEQFF.

The V gene is TRBV19, the J gene TRBJ2-2; 7 bases agree with TRBD1. The trim removed 4 bases at V and 6 bases at J, leaving 8 bases unmatched. Germline-derived CDR1 and CDR2 are LNHDA and SQIVND (reference sequence). The CDR3 spans 15 residues. The CDR3 DNA follows: TGTGCCAGTAGTACCCCGACAGGGTTTCCCGGGGAGCTGTTTTTT. It encodes CASSTPTGFPGELFF.

The chain is built from TRBV19 and TRBJ1-5, with a possible D match to TRBD1 (5 bases). The V end was cut by 3 bases, the J end by 5 bases, with 11 bases between. Germline CDR1 reads LNHDA; CDR2 reads SQIVND (reference sequence). CDR3 length: 14 residues. This chain's CDR3 is CASSIGQGHQPQHF. The CDR3 DNA follows: TGTGCCAGTAGTATCGGGCAGGGCCATCAGCCCCAGCATTTT.

The J gene is TRBJ1-5, the V gene TRBV6-5; D is perhaps TRBD1 (5 bases). The V gene lost 6 bases and the J gene lost 2 bases, with 11 bases spanning the gap. The CDR3 is 14 residues long. The germline V gene has CDR1 MNHEY and CDR2 SVGAGI. CDR3: CASRNGGGNQPQHF. CDR3 in DNA: TGTGCCAGCAGGAATGGGGGGGGCAATCAGCCCCAGCATTTT.

V is TRBV4-2 and J is TRBJ2-1; TRBD1 matches 8 bases. In germline, CDR1 is LGHNA, CDR2 YNFKEQ. The CDR3 extends over 16 amino acids. J gave up 9 bases and V 0 bases, and 10 bases lay outside the gene matches. CDR3 in amino acids: CASSQEGTGGSGEQFF. The CDR3 DNA is TGTGCCAGCAGCCAAGAGGGGACAGGAGGTAGCGGTGAGCAGTTCTTC.

The V gene is TRBV7-9, the J gene TRBJ2-7; TRBD1 is a possible D gene (5 bases). Germline assignment: CDR1 SEHNR and CDR2 FQNEAQ (reference sequence). V was clipped by 3 bases and J by 2 bases, with 11 bases between them. The CDR3 length is 14 residues. The CDR3 nucleotides read TGTGCCAGCAGCTTGGGGCAGGCCACCTACGAGCAGTACTTC. Translation gives CASSLGQATYEQYF. The full variable domain, completed using reference TRBV7-9 and TRBJ2-7, is DTGVSQNPRHKITKRGQNVTFRCDPISEHNRLYWYRQTLGQGPEFLTYFQNEAQLEKSRLLSDRFSAERPKGSFSTLEIQRTEQGDSAMYLCASSLGQATYEQYFGPGTRLTVT.